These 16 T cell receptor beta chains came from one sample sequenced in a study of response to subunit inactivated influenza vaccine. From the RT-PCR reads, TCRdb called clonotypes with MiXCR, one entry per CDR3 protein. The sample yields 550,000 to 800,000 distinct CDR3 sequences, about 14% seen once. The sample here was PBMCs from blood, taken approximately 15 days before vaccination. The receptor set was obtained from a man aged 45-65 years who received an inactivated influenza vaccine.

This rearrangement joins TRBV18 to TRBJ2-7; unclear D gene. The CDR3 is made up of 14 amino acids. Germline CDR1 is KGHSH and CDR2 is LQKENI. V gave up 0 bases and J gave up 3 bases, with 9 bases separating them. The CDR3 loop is CASSPPSRDYEQYF. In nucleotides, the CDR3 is TGTGCCAGCTCACCACCGAGTCGAGACTACGAGCAGTACTTC. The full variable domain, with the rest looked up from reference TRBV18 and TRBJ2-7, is NAGVMQNPRHLVRRRGQEARLRCSPMKGHSHVYWYRQLPEEGLKFMVYLQKENIIDESGMPKERFSAEFPKEGPSILRIQQVVRGDSAAYFCASSPPSRDYEQYFGPGTRLTVT.

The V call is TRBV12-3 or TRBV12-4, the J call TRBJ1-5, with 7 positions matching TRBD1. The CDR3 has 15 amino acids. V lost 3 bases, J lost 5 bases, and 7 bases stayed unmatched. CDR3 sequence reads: CASSFLRGPDQPQHF. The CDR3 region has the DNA TGTGCCAGCAGTTTTTTAAGGGGGCCTGATCAGCCCCAGCATTTT.

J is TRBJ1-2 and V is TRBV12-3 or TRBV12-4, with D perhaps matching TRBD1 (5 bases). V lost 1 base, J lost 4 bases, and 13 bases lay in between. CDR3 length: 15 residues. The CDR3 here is CASSLGWDGFYGYTF. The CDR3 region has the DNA TGTGCCAGCAGTTTAGGGTGGGACGGATTCTATGGCTACACCTTC.

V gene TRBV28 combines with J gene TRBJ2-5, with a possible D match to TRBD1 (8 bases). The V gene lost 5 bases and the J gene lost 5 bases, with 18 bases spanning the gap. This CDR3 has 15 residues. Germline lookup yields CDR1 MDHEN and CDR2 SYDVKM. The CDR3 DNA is TGTGCCAGCAGTCCGGGGGGCTACAGGGGGGAGACCCAGTACTTC. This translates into CASSPGGYRGETQYF.

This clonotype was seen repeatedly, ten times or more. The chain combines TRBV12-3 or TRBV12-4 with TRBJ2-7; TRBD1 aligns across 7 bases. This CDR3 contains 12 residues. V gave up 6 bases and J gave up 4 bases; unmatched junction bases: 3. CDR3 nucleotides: TGTGCCAGCAGCCCGGGACAGTACGAGCAGTACTTC. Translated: CASSPGQYEQYF.

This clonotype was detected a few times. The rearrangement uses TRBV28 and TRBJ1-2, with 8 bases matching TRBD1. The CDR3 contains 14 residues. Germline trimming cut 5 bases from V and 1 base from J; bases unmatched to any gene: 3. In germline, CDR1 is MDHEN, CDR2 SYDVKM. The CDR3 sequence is CASSPGQDNYGYTF. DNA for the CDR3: TGTGCCAGCAGTCCGGGACAGGATAACTATGGCTACACCTTC.

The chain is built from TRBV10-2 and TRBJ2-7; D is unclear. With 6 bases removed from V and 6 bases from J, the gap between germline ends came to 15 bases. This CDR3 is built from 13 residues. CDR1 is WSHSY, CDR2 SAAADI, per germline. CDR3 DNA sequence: TGCGCCAGCAGAAGGGCTGTGGGGTCCGAGCAGTACTTC. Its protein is CASRRAVGSEQYF.

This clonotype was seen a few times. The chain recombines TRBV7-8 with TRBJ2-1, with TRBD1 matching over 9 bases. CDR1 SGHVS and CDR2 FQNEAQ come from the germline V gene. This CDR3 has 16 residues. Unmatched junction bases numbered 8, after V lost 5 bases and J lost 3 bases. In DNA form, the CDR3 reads TGTGCCAGCAGCACATCCGGGACAGGGAGCTACAATGAGCAGTTCTTC. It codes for CASSTSGTGSYNEQFF.

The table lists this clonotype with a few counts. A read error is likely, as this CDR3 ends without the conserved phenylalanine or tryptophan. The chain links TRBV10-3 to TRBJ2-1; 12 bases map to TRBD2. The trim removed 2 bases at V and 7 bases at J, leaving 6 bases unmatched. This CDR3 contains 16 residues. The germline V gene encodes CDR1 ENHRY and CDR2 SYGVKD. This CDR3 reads CAISEQLAGGVNEQFL. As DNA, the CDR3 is TGTGCCATCAGTGAGCAACTAGCGGGGGGCGTGAATGAGCAGTTCTTG.

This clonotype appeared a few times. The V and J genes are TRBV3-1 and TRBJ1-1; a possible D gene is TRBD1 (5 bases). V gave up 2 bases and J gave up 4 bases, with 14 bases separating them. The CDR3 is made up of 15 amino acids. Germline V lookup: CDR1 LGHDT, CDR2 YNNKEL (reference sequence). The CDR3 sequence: CASSQIRALGTEAFF. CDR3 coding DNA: TGTGCCAGCAGCCAAATCAGGGCCCTCGGCACTGAAGCTTTCTTT.

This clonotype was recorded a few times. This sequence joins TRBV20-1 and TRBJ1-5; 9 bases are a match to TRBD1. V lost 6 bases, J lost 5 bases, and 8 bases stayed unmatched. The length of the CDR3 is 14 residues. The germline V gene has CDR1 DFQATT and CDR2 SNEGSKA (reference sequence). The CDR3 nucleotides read TGCAGTGCCCAAGGGGGACAGGGCGATCAGCCCCAGCATTTT. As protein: CSAQGGQGDQPQHF.

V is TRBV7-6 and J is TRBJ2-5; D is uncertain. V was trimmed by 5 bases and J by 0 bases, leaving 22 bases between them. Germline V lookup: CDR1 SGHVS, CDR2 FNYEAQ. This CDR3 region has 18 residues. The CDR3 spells CASSRKFPEIGYQETQYF. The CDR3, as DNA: TGTGCCAGCAGCAGAAAATTTCCGGAGATAGGGTACCAAGAGACCCAGTACTTC.

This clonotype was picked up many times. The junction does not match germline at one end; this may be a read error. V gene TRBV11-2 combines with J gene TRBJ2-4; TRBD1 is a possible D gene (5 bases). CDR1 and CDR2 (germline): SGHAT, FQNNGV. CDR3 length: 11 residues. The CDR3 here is CASSLGGRVDF. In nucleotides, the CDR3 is TGTGCCAGCAGCTTAGGGGGCAGGGTTGACTTC.

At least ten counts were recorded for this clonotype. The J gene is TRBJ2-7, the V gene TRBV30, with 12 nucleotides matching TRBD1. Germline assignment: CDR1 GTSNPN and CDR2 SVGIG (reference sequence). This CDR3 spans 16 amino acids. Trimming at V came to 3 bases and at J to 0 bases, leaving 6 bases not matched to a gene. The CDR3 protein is CAWRKPGQGASYEQYF. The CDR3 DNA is TGTGCCTGGAGAAAACCGGGACAGGGGGCCTCCTACGAGCAGTACTTC.

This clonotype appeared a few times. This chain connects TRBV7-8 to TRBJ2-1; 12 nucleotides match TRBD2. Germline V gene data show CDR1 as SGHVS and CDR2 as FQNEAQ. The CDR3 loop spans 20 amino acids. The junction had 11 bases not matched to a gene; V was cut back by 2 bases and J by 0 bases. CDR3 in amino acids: CASSLPETSGGPSSYNEQFF. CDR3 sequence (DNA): TGTGCCAGCAGCTTACCCGAGACTAGCGGGGGCCCTAGCTCCTACAATGAGCAGTTCTTC.

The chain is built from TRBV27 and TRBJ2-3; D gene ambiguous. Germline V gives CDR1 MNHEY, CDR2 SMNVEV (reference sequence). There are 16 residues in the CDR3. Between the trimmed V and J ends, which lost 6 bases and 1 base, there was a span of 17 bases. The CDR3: CASSFRAEIRTDTQYF. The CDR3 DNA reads TGTGCCAGCAGCTTCCGAGCAGAGATCCGCACAGATACGCAGTATTTT.